The rows below give T cell receptor beta chains drawn from one sample of a study of cytomegalovirus exposure and HLA in healthy donors. Assay used: immunoSEQ multiplex PCR; TCRdb lists only in-frame clones, some missing. The sample yields 150,000 to 200,000 clones, approximately 86% seen once. The sequencing sample was made of PBMCs. Receptors were obtained from a woman aged 18-30 years in good health and CMV-seronegative. Each CDR3 is given with its conserved first and last residue. D genes are given only for firm matches. The size entry is marked missing in some rows and otherwise reads once, few, many or a size class.

>TRBV28|-|TRBD2|TRBJ2-7
TGTGCCAGCCGGGAGGGTAGCGCACTTTCCTACGAGCAGTACTTC
CASREGSALSYEQYF
>TRBV14|once|-|TRBJ2-3
TGTGCCAGCAGCCCCACAGCGGGCGCAACAGATACGCAGTATTTT
CASSPTAGATDTQYF
>TRBV7-9|-|-|TRBJ2-7
TGTGCCAGCAGCTTAGACTTTGCGTCGACTTCCTCCTACGAGCAGTACTTC
CASSLDFASTSSYEQYF
>TRBV6-1|-|TRBD1|TRBJ1-1
TGTGCCAGCAGTGTTTCCCCCAGGACAGGACCAAATGAAGCTTTCTTT
CASSVSPRTGPNEAFF
>TRBV5-1|-|-|TRBJ2-5
TGCGCCAGCAGCTTGGAAGAGGGGGAGAGGACCCAGTACTTC
CASSLEEGERTQYF
>TRBV5-1|-|TRBD1|TRBJ1-4
TGCGCCAGCAGCTTTGCCTTTCAGGGGGCTCTCGAAAAACTGTTTTTT
CASSFAFQGALEKLFF
>TRBV10-2|-|-|TRBJ2-3
TGCGCCAGCAGTGATCAGGGGAGGGGAGATACGCAGTATTTT
CASSDQGRGDTQYF
>TRBV6-4|-|TRBD2|TRBJ2-3
TGTGCCAGCAGTGAAGTAAGCGGGGGGGCCCCCGGAGCAACAGATACGCAGTATTTT
CASSEVSGGAPGATDTQYF
>TRBV18|-|TRBD1|TRBJ1-1
TGTGCCAGCTCACCAAATGAGCACAGGGGGAACACTGAAGCTTTCTTT
CASSPNEHRGNTEAFF
>TRBV29-1|-|TRBD2|TRBJ2-1
TGCAGCGTTCTTCCGGGACTAGCGGGGAATGAGCAGTTCTTC
CSVLPGLAGNEQFF
>TRBV11-2|-|TRBD1|TRBJ1-1
TGTGCCAGCAGCTTAGCTGCCCCTGCCAAACAGGGGGCAGGTACTGAAGCTTTCTTT
CASSLAAPAKQGAGTEAFF
>TRBV27|-|-|TRBJ1-5
TGTGCCAGCAGTACAACAGGTTATAGCAATCAGCCCCAGCATTTT
CASSTTGYSNQPQHF
>TRBV7-6|-|-|TRBJ1-1
TGTGCCAGCAGCTGGGGCAATGGTGAAGCTTTCTTT
CASSWGNGEAFF
>TRBV7-9|-|TRBD2|TRBJ2-2
TGTGCCAGCAGCTCCGCCCCGGGGGGGAAGACCGGGGAGCTGTTTTTT
CASSSAPGGKTGELFF
>TRBV5-8|once|-|TRBJ2-1
TGTGCCAGCAGCTTGGGCAGGGATTATGAGCAGTTCTTC
CASSLGRDYEQFF
>TRBV2|few|-|TRBJ2-7
TGTGCCAGGAGAGGACTATCCCACGAGCAGTACTTC
CARRGLSHEQYF
>TRBV5-1|-|-|TRBJ2-7
TGCGCCAGCAGCTTTGGGCACGACGAGCAGTACTTC
CASSFGHDEQYF
>TRBV2|-|TRBD1|TRBJ1-1
TGTGCCAGCAGTGAAGGGACAGGCCACTCTGAAGCTTTCTTT
CASSEGTGHSEAFF
>TRBV4-1|-|-|TRBJ1-5
TGCGCCAGCAGCGCGGGGTCACGCAATCAGCCCCAGCATTTT
CASSAGSRNQPQHF
>TRBV5-1|-|-|TRBJ2-6
TGCGCCAGCAGCCTACTAACAGGGGCCAACGTCCTGACTTTC
CASSLLTGANVLTF
>TRBV19|-|TRBD1|TRBJ1-6
TGTGCCAGTACGGGTTGGACAGGGGTTTACAATTCACCCCTCCACTTT
CASTGWTGVYNSPLHF
>TRBV6-1|-|TRBD1|TRBJ1-6
TGTGCCAGCAGTGACATGACAGGGTCCAATTCACCCCTCCACTTT
CASSDMTGSNSPLHF
>TRBV18|-|TRBD1|TRBJ2-7
TGTGCCAGCTCAGCCGGGACAGGGGACAACTACGAGCAGTACTTC
CASSAGTGDNYEQYF
>TRBV30|many|TRBD2|TRBJ2-2
TGTGCCTGGAGTGTAACGGGACTAGCGTCCGGGGAGCTGTTTTTT
CAWSVTGLASGELFF
>TRBV30|-|TRBD1|TRBJ1-2
TGTGCCTGGAGTGTACTCGCAGGCAGGGGGCGCCCCTACACCTTC
CAWSVLAGRGRPYTF
>TRBV11-3|-|TRBD2|TRBJ2-2
TGTGCCAGCAGTCCCGGGACTAGCGGCCCCGGGGAGCTGTTTTTT
CASSPGTSGPGELFF
>TRBV10-1|-|-|TRBJ2-7
TGCGCCAGCAGCCTCGTAGTCCCCAGGGCCCACGAGCAGTACTTC
CASSLVVPRAHEQYF
>TRBV5-1|-|-|TRBJ2-5
TGCGCCAGCAAGGTAGTTCCAGCGGCGACGGAGGAGACCCAGTACTTC
CASKVVPAATEETQYF
>TRBV6-5|-|TRBD1|TRBJ1-1
TGTGCCAGCAGTAGAGACGACAGGGTGAACACTGAAGCTTTCTTT
CASSRDDRVNTEAFF
>TRBV2|-|-|TRBJ1-5
TGTGCCAGCCAACGTAACTCGGGCAATCAGCCCCAGCATTTT
CASQRNSGNQPQHF
>TRBV7-9|-|TRBD1|TRBJ1-1
TGTGCCAGCAGCTTAGCGCAGGGGGGGAACACTGAAGCTTTCTTT
CASSLAQGGNTEAFF
>TRBV14|-|-|TRBJ1-3
TGTGCCAGCAGCCAAGATGAACAGATCTCTGGAAACACCATATATTTT
CASSQDEQISGNTIYF
>TRBV4-3|once|-|TRBJ1-2
TGCGCCAGCAGCCAAGAGATTAGTGACTATGGCTACACCTTC
CASSQEISDYGYTF
>TRBV6-1|few|TRBD2|TRBJ2-5
TGTGCCAGCAGTGAATTAGCGGGGGGGGAAGAGACCCAGTACTTC
CASSELAGGEETQYF
>TRBV7-2|-|-|TRBJ2-3
TGTGCCAGCAGCGGCCGGGGGATTACAGATACGCAGTATTTT
CASSGRGITDTQYF
>TRBV30|-|TRBD1|TRBJ2-2
TGTGCCTGGATACGGACAGGGATAGAAACCGGGGAGCTGTTTTTT
CAWIRTGIETGELFF
>TRBV5-8|-|-|TRBJ2-7
TGTGCCAGCAGCTTGTATGGAGGGACCCAGGGATACGAGCAGTACTTC
CASSLYGGTQGYEQYF
>TRBV5-1|-|TRBD1|TRBJ1-2
TGCGCCAGCAGCTCGCAGGCGGGGACAGGGAACTATGGCTACACCTTC
CASSSQAGTGNYGYTF
>TRBV5-1|-|TRBD2|TRBJ2-3
TGCGCCAGCAGCTCCGGACTAGCGGGGAGCACAGATACGCAGTATTTT
CASSSGLAGSTDTQYF
>TRBV10-3|once|-|TRBJ1-5
TGTGCCATCAGCCAATTTCTCCTCAGGAATAATAGCAATCAGCCCCAGCATTTT
CAISQFLLRNNSNQPQHF
>TRBV30|-|-|TRBJ1-1
TGTGCCTGGAGTGTACAACAGAACACTGAAGCTTTCTTT
CAWSVQQNTEAFF
>TRBV7-3|-|TRBD2|TRBJ2-3
TGTGCCAGCAGCCCCTCAGGGACTAGCGGCACAGATACGCAGTATTTT
CASSPSGTSGTDTQYF
>TRBV19|-|-|TRBJ1-1
TGTGCCAGTGGGCACTGGAACACTGAAGCTTTCTTT
CASGHWNTEAFF